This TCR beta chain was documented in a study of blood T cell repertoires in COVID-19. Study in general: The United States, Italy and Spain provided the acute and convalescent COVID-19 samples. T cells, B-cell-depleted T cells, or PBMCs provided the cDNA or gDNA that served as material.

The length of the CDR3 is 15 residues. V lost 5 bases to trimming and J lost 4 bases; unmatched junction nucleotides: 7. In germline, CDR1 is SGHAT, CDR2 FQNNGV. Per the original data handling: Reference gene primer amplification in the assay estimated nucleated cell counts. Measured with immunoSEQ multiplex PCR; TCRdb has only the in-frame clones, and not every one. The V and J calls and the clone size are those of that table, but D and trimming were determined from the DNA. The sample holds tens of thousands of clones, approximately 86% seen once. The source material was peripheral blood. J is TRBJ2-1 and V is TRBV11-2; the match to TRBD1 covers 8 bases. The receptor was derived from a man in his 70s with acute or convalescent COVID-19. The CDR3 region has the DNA TGTGCCAGCAGCCGTGACAGGGGTCTTTACAATGAGCAGTTCTTC. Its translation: CASSRDRGLYNEQFF.